The rows below give T cell receptor beta chains drawn from one sample of a study of T cell repertoires in cytomegalovirus infection. MiXCR, run by TCRdb on the reads, gives a single entry per CDR3 protein. This sample yields hundreds of thousands of distinct CDR3 sequences, of which roughly 34% are seen a single time; 17% belongs to the top ten. For these TCRs, the target antigens are not known. Sequencing was performed on cultured PBMCs, taken from culture after CMV antigen stimulation. All receptors derive from a human donor in good health (CMV status not recorded). Some clones in this sample may be carry-over from other donors' samples. The CDR3 runs from the conserved cysteine through the conserved F or W. A D gene is named only where the DNA matches it firmly. Clone size is stated in some rows and not others, as once, few, many or a class when expanded.

V gene: TRBV19; D gene: NA; J gene: TRBJ1-1; clone size: few; CDR3 DNA: TGTGCCAGTAGTGCTTATTCTCCGAACACTGAAGCTTTCTTT; CDR3 protein: CASSAYSPNTEAFF
V gene: TRBV7-8; D gene: TRBD1; J gene: TRBJ1-5; clone size: few; CDR3 DNA: TGTGCCAGCAGCCCATTCCCCGACAGGGGCCAGCCCCAGCATTTT; CDR3 protein: CASSPFPDRGQPQHF
V gene: TRBV20-1; D gene: TRBD1; J gene: TRBJ1-1; clone size: NA; CDR3 DNA: TGCAGTGCTGAAGAGGGACAGCAGAACACTGAAGCTTTCTTT; CDR3 protein: CSAEEGQQNTEAFF
V gene: TRBV5-1; D gene: NA; J gene: TRBJ1-6; clone size: NA; CDR3 DNA: TGCGCCAGCAGCGCGGCTGAGAATTCACCCCTCCACTTT; CDR3 protein: CASSAAENSPLHF
V gene: TRBV7-2; D gene: TRBD1; J gene: TRBJ1-2; clone size: few; CDR3 DNA: TGTGCCAGCAGCTTAGTCCAGAGAGACAGGGTCGGCTACACCTTC; CDR3 protein: CASSLVQRDRVGYTF
V gene: TRBV20-1; D gene: NA; J gene: TRBJ1-6; clone size: NA; CDR3 DNA: TGCAGTGCTAGTTCGGCCTTTAATTCACCCCTCCACTTT; CDR3 protein: CSASSAFNSPLHF
V gene: TRBV6-8; D gene: NA; J gene: TRBJ2-3; clone size: NA; CDR3 DNA: TGTGCCAGCAGTGCAGGACAAGGGGAATGGGATACGCAGTATTTT; CDR3 protein: CASSAGQGEWDTQYF
V gene: TRBV27; D gene: NA; J gene: TRBJ1-1; clone size: few; CDR3 DNA: TGTGCCAGCAGTAACCAGGGGACTGAAGCTTTCTTT; CDR3 protein: CASSNQGTEAFF
V gene: TRBV7-2; D gene: TRBD2; J gene: TRBJ2-3; clone size: many; CDR3 DNA: TGTGCCAGCAGCGGGGAAAGCGGGAGGGCGTTTTTAGATACGCAGTATTTT; CDR3 protein: CASSGESGRAFLDTQYF
V gene: TRBV11-2; D gene: NA; J gene: TRBJ2-1; clone size: few; CDR3 DNA: TGTGCCAGCACCCACGGGACACACTACAATGAGCAGTTCTTC; CDR3 protein: CASTHGTHYNEQFF
V gene: TRBV12-3/TRBV12-4; D gene: NA; J gene: TRBJ2-3; clone size: once; CDR3 DNA: TGTGCCAGCAGTTTCGGTCAATCATCAGGCACAGATACGCAGTATTTT; CDR3 protein: CASSFGQSSGTDTQYF
V gene: TRBV6-2/TRBV6-3; D gene: NA; J gene: TRBJ2-2; clone size: few; CDR3 DNA: TGTGCCAGCAGCAACACTGCCCTGGGGAACACCGGGGAGCTGTTTTTT; CDR3 protein: CASSNTALGNTGELFF
V gene: TRBV5-4; D gene: TRBD2; J gene: TRBJ2-1; clone size: NA; CDR3 DNA: TGTGCCAGCAGCGCGGGACTAGCGGGATCCTACAATGAGCAGTTCTTC; CDR3 protein: CASSAGLAGSYNEQFF
V gene: TRBV19; D gene: TRBD1; J gene: TRBJ1-1; clone size: NA; CDR3 DNA: TGTGCCAGTATTAACCAGGGGGCGCGCACTGAAGCTTTCTTT; CDR3 protein: CASINQGARTEAFF
V gene: TRBV7-2; D gene: TRBD2; J gene: TRBJ2-3; clone size: NA; CDR3 DNA: TGTGCCAGCAGCCAATCCAGCGGGGCAGGTGCAGGCGATACGCAGTATTTT; CDR3 protein: CASSQSSGAGAGDTQYF
V gene: TRBV20-1; D gene: NA; J gene: TRBJ2-1; clone size: NA; CDR3 DNA: TGCAGTGCTAGAGGTGAGCTAGCCGGCTACAATGAGCAGTTCTTC; CDR3 protein: CSARGELAGYNEQFF
V gene: TRBV7-2; D gene: NA; J gene: TRBJ2-7; clone size: many; CDR3 DNA: TGTGCCAGCAGCTTAATTATAGGGCAAAACTACGAGCAGTACTTC; CDR3 protein: CASSLIIGQNYEQYF
V gene: TRBV6-1; D gene: TRBD1; J gene: TRBJ2-1; clone size: NA; CDR3 DNA: TGTGCCAGCAGGAACCAACAGGGGTGCGCGTTCTTC; CDR3 protein: CASRNQQGCAFF
V gene: TRBV7-2; D gene: TRBD2; J gene: TRBJ2-5; clone size: NA; CDR3 DNA: TGTGCCAGCAGCTTCGATAGCGGGCGGGGGGCCCAGTACTTC; CDR3 protein: CASSFDSGRGAQYF
V gene: TRBV10-1; D gene: TRBD2; J gene: TRBJ2-3; clone size: NA; CDR3 DNA: TGCGCCAGCAGTTGGGGACGTAGCGGGATCACAGATACGCAGTATTTT; CDR3 protein: CASSWGRSGITDTQYF
V gene: TRBV24-1; D gene: NA; J gene: TRBJ1-5; clone size: few; CDR3 DNA: TGTGCCACCAGTGAAAGGGGAATCTCGTTTCAGCCCCAGCATTTT; CDR3 protein: CATSERGISFQPQHF
V gene: TRBV7-2; D gene: NA; J gene: TRBJ2-5; clone size: NA; CDR3 DNA: TGTGCCAGCAGCTTAGCGGCTCGGCAGACCCAGTACTTC; CDR3 protein: CASSLAARQTQYF
V gene: TRBV12-3/TRBV12-4; D gene: NA; J gene: TRBJ1-2; clone size: NA; CDR3 DNA: TGTGCCAGCAGTCTTACCGGGACGGGAACTTTCGGCTACACCTTC; CDR3 protein: CASSLTGTGTFGYTF
V gene: TRBV29-1; D gene: TRBD1; J gene: TRBJ2-3; clone size: NA; CDR3 DNA: TGCAGCGTTGAACCGGGACAGGACACAGATACGCAGTATTTT; CDR3 protein: CSVEPGQDTDTQYF
V gene: TRBV11-2; D gene: NA; J gene: TRBJ1-3; clone size: few; CDR3 DNA: TGTGCCAGCAGCAAGCCAGTCTCTGGAAACACCATATATTTT; CDR3 protein: CASSKPVSGNTIYF
V gene: TRBV7-2; D gene: TRBD1; J gene: TRBJ1-3; clone size: many; CDR3 DNA: TGTGCCAGCAGCCGGACAGGGGATACTGGAAACACCATATATTTT; CDR3 protein: CASSRTGDTGNTIYF
V gene: TRBV6-2/TRBV6-3; D gene: NA; J gene: TRBJ2-3; clone size: few; CDR3 DNA: TGTGCCAGCAGTACAAACCCCCCCGAGCAGACCCAGGATACGCAGTATTTT; CDR3 protein: CASSTNPPEQTQDTQYF
V gene: TRBV19; D gene: NA; J gene: TRBJ2-3; clone size: NA; CDR3 DNA: TGTGCCAGTAATGTCCTGGGGCTTAGCACAGATACGCAGTATTTT; CDR3 protein: CASNVLGLSTDTQYF
V gene: TRBV7-2; D gene: TRBD1; J gene: TRBJ2-3; clone size: many; CDR3 DNA: TGTGCCAGCAGCGCCGGGACAGGGCATGGAGATACGCAGTATTTT; CDR3 protein: CASSAGTGHGDTQYF
V gene: TRBV11-2; D gene: NA; J gene: TRBJ2-1; clone size: many; CDR3 DNA: TGTGCCAGCAGCTCCCTGAGAAATGAGCAGTTCTTC; CDR3 protein: CASSSLRNEQFF
V gene: TRBV7-3; D gene: NA; J gene: TRBJ2-3; clone size: many; CDR3 DNA: TGTGCCAGCAGCTTATATGTTAGCCAGGGCACAGATACGCAGTATTTT; CDR3 protein: CASSLYVSQGTDTQYF
V gene: TRBV24-1; D gene: NA; J gene: TRBJ2-1; clone size: NA; CDR3 DNA: TGTGCCACCAGTGAGGCGGGGCGCCACAATGAGCAGTTCTTC; CDR3 protein: CATSEAGRHNEQFF
V gene: TRBV7-2; D gene: NA; J gene: TRBJ1-2; clone size: few; CDR3 DNA: TGTGCCAGCAGACCGGCACCTGTATATGGCTACACCTTC; CDR3 protein: CASRPAPVYGYTF
V gene: TRBV6-5; D gene: TRBD1; J gene: TRBJ2-1; clone size: few; CDR3 DNA: TGTGCCAGCAGTTACAACAGGGGCGCCTACAATGAGCAGTTCTTC; CDR3 protein: CASSYNRGAYNEQFF
V gene: TRBV7-6; D gene: NA; J gene: TRBJ1-1; clone size: NA; CDR3 DNA: TGTGCCAGCAGCCACCCGGGCAGGAGCTTGAACACTGAAGCTTTCTTT; CDR3 protein: CASSHPGRSLNTEAFF
V gene: TRBV7-2; D gene: TRBD1; J gene: TRBJ1-1; clone size: NA; CDR3 DNA: TGTGCCAGCAGCTCTCAGGGGGCGTGGACTGAAGCTTTCTTT; CDR3 protein: CASSSQGAWTEAFF
V gene: TRBV7-9; D gene: NA; J gene: TRBJ2-3; clone size: NA; CDR3 DNA: TGTGCCAGCAGCCCCGTCCGACTTGGTGGCACAGATACGCAGTATTTT; CDR3 protein: CASSPVRLGGTDTQYF
V gene: TRBV7-2; D gene: TRBD2; J gene: TRBJ2-3; clone size: many; CDR3 DNA: TGTGCCAGCAGCCCCCGGACTAGCGGGAGATTTGGCACAGATACGCAGTATTTT; CDR3 protein: CASSPRTSGRFGTDTQYF
V gene: TRBV24-1; D gene: NA; J gene: TRBJ2-1; clone size: few; CDR3 DNA: TGTGCCACCAGTGGCACAGCTCAAAGCTACAATGAGCAGTTCTTC; CDR3 protein: CATSGTAQSYNEQFF
V gene: TRBV7-3; D gene: NA; J gene: TRBJ1-5; clone size: NA; CDR3 DNA: TGTGCCAGCAGTCTCGGTGATTCCGGACCCCAGCATTTT; CDR3 protein: CASSLGDSGPQHF
V gene: TRBV6-2/TRBV6-3; D gene: NA; J gene: TRBJ2-5; clone size: NA; CDR3 DNA: TGTGCCAGCACCAAGCCACAGACCCCCGTCCAGTACTTC; CDR3 protein: CASTKPQTPVQYF
V gene: TRBV18; D gene: TRBD1; J gene: TRBJ1-1; clone size: few; CDR3 DNA: TGTGCCAGCTCACCCACCTATACAGGGGGCACTGAAGCTTTCTTT; CDR3 protein: CASSPTYTGGTEAFF
V gene: TRBV7-8; D gene: TRBD1; J gene: TRBJ1-6; clone size: NA; CDR3 DNA: TGTGCCAGCAGCCCTACCGCGGGACAGAATAATTCACCCCTCCACTTT; CDR3 protein: CASSPTAGQNNSPLHF
V gene: TRBV4-3; D gene: TRBD2; J gene: TRBJ2-1; clone size: few; CDR3 DNA: TGCGCCAGCAGCCAAGGACTAGCGGACTACAATGAGCAGTTCTTC; CDR3 protein: CASSQGLADYNEQFF
V gene: TRBV11-2; D gene: TRBD2; J gene: TRBJ2-1; clone size: NA; CDR3 DNA: TGTGCCAGCAGCTTAATCGGGAGGCGGTATGAGCAGTTGTTC; CDR3 protein: CASSLIGRRYEQLF
V gene: TRBV7-2; D gene: TRBD2; J gene: TRBJ2-7; clone size: many; CDR3 DNA: TGTGCCAGCAGGGACCTAGCGGGAGCGGACGAGCAGTACTTC; CDR3 protein: CASRDLAGADEQYF
V gene: TRBV7-9; D gene: NA; J gene: TRBJ1-5; clone size: NA; CDR3 DNA: TGTGCCAGCAGCGCAGGGGCAGGGGATAGCAATCAGCCCCAGCATTTT; CDR3 protein: CASSAGAGDSNQPQHF
V gene: TRBV29-1; D gene: TRBD1; J gene: TRBJ1-2; clone size: NA; CDR3 DNA: TGCAGCGTTGCCGGGACAGGGAATTATGGCTACACCTTC; CDR3 protein: CSVAGTGNYGYTF
V gene: TRBV7-2; D gene: NA; J gene: TRBJ1-4; clone size: many; CDR3 DNA: TGTGCCAGCAGCTTAAAGGGTACAGGGAGACTGTTTTTT; CDR3 protein: CASSLKGTGRLFF
V gene: TRBV6-1; D gene: NA; J gene: TRBJ1-6; clone size: NA; CDR3 DNA: TGTGCCAGCAGTTACGCGGGCGGGGCGGCACCCCTCCACTTT; CDR3 protein: CASSYAGGAAPLHF
V gene: TRBV12-5; D gene: NA; J gene: TRBJ2-1; clone size: few; CDR3 DNA: TGTGCTAGTGGTTTGAGGGACAAAGACAATGAGCAGTTCTTC; CDR3 protein: CASGLRDKDNEQFF